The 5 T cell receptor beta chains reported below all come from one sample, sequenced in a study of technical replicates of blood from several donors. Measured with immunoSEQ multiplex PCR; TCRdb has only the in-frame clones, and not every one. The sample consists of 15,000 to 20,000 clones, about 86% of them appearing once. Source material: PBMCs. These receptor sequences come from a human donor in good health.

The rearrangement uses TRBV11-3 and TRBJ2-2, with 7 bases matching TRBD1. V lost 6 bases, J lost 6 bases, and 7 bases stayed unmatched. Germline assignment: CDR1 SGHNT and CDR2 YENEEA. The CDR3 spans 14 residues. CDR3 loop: CASSRNQGAGELFF. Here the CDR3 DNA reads TGTGCCAGCAGTCGAAATCAGGGGGCCGGGGAGCTGTTTTTT.

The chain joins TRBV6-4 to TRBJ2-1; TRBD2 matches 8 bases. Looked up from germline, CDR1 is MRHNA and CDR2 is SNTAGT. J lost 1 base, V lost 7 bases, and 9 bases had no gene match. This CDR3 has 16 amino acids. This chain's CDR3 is CASKADAGGSYNEQFF. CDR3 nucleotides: TGTGCCAGCAAAGCAGATGCGGGAGGTTCCTACAATGAGCAGTTCTTC.

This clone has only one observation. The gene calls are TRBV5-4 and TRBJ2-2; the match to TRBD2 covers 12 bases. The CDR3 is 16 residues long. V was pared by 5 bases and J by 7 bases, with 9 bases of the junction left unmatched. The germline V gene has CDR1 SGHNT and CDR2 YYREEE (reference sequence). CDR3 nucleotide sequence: TGTGCCAGCAGGACTAGCGGGAGTGTTTTTGGCGGGGAGCTGTTTTTT. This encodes CASRTSGSVFGGELFF.

CDR3: CASCRDCAGANVLTF. The CDR3 coding sequence is TGTGCCAGCTGCAGGGATTGCGCTGGGGCCAACGTCCTGACTTTC. The V call is TRBV2, the J call TRBJ2-6; perhaps TRBD1 as D (5 bases). CDR3 length: 15 amino acids. Germline CDR1 reads SNHLY; CDR2 reads FYNNEI. V lost 8 bases and J 2 bases, leaving 13 bases between the germline ends.

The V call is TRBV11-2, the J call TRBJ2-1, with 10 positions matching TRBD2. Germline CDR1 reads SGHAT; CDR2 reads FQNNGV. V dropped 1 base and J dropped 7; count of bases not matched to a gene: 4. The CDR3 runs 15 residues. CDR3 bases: TGTGCCAGCAGCTTAGTTAGCGGGAGGACAAATGAGCAGTTCTTC. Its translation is CASSLVSGRTNEQFF.